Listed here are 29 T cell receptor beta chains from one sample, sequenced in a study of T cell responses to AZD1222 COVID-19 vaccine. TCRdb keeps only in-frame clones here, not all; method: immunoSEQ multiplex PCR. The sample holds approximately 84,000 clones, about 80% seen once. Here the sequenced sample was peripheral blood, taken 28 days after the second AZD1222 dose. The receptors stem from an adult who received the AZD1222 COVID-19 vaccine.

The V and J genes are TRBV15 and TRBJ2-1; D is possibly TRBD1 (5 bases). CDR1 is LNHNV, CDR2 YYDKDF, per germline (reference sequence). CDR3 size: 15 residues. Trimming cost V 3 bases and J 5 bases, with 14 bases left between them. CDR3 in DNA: TGTGCCACCAGCAGGGGGCAGGGCGGTCACAATGAGCAGTTCTTC. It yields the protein CATSRGQGGHNEQFF.

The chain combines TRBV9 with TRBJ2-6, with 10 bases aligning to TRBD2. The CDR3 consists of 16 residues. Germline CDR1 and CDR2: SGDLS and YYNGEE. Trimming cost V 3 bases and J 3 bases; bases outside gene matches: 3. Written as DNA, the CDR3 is TGTGCCAGCAGCGCTAGCGGGAGTGGTGGGGCCAACGTCCTGACTTTC. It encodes CASSASGSGGANVLTF.

Here the CDR3 reads CASQGGRRMADTQYF. CDR3 bases: TGTGCCAGTCAGGGCGGGAGAAGGATGGCAGATACGCAGTATTTT. The genes are TRBV19 and TRBJ2-3; the match to TRBD2 covers 7 bases. This CDR3 comprises 15 residues. Germline CDR1 and CDR2: LNHDA and SQIVND (reference sequence). Unmatched junction bases numbered 12, after V lost 8 bases and J lost 4 bases. Full variable domain (remainder filled in from reference TRBV19 and TRBJ2-3): DGGITQSPKYLFRKEGQNVTLSCEQNLNHDAMYWYRQDPGQGLRLIYYSQIVNDFQKGDIAEGYSVSREKKESFPLTVTSAQKNPTAFYLCASQGGRRMADTQYFGPGTRLTVL.

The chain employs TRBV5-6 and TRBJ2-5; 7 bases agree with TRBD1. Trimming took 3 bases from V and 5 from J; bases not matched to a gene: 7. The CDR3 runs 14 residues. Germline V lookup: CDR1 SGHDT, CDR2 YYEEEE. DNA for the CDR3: TGTGCCAGCAGCTCAGCCGGGACAGCCGAGACCCAGTACTTC. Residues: CASSSAGTAETQYF.

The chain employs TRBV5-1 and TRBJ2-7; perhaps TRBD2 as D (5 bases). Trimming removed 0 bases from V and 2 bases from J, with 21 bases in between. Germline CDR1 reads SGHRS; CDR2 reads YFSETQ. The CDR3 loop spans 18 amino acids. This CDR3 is CASSLAFMSASRTYEQYF. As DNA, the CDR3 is TGCGCCAGCAGCTTGGCCTTTATGTCGGCTAGCCGGACCTACGAGCAGTACTTC.

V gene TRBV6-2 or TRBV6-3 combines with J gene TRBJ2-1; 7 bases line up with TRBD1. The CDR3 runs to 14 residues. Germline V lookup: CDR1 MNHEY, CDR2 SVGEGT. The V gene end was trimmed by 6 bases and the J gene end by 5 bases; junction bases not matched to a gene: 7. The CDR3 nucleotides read TGTGCCAGCAGCCAGCCGGGACAGCACAATGAGCAGTTCTTC. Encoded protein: CASSQPGQHNEQFF.

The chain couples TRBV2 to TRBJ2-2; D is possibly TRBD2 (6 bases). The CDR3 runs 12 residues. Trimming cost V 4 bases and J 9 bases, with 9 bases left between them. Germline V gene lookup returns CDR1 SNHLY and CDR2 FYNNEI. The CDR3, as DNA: TGTGCCAGCAGTGGGGAGGCAAGGGAGCTGTTTTTT. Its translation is CASSGEARELFF.

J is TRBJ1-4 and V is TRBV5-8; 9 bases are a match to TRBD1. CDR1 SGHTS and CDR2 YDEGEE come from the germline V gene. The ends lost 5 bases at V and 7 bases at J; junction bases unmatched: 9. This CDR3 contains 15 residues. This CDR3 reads CASSHRTGVSEKLFF. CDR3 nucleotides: TGTGCCAGCAGTCATCGGACAGGGGTAAGTGAAAAACTGTTTTTT.

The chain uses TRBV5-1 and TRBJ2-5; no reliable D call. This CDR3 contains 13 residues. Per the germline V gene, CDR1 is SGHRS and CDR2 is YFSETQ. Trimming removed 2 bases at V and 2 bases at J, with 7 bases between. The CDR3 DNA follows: TGCGCCAGCAGCTTCCATAAACAAGAGACCCAGTACTTC. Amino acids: CASSFHKQETQYF.

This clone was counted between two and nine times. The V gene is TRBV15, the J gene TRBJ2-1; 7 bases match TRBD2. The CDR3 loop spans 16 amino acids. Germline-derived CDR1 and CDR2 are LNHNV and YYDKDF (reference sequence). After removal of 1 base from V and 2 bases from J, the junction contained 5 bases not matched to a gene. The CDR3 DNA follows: TGTGCCACCAGCAGAGGGCGAGCGGGGACCTACAATGAGCAGTTCTTC. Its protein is CATSRGRAGTYNEQFF.

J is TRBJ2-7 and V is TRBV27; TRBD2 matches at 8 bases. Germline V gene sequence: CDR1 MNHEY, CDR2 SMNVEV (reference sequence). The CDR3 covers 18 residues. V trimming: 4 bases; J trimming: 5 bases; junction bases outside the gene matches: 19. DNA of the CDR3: TGTGCCAGCAGTTCCTTAGCGGGGAGGGCAAAGAATTTAGACGAGCAGTACTTC. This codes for CASSSLAGRAKNLDEQYF.

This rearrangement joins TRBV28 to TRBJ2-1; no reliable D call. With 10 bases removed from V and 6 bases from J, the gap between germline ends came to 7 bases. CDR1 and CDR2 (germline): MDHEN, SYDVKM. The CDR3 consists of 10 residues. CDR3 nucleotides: TGTGCCACCTATTTCAATGAGCAGTTCTTC. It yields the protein CATYFNEQFF.

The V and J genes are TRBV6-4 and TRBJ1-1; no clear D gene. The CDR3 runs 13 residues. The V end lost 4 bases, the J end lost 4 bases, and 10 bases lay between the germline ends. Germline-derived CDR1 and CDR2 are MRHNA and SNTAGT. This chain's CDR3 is CASSVHVGTEAFF. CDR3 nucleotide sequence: TGTGCCAGCAGTGTACACGTGGGCACTGAAGCTTTCTTT.

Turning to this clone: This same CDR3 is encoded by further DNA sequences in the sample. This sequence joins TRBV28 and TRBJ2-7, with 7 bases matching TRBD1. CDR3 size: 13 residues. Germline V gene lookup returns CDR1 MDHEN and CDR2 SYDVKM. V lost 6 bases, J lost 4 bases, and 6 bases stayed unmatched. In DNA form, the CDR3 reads TGTGCCAGCAGCCTGGGGACAGTTTACGAGCAGTACTTC. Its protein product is CASSLGTVYEQYF.

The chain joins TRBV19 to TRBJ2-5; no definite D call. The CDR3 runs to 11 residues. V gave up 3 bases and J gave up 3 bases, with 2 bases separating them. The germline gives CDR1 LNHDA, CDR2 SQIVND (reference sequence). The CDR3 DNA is TGTGCCAGTAGTATGGAAGAGACCCAGTACTTC. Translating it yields CASSMEETQYF.

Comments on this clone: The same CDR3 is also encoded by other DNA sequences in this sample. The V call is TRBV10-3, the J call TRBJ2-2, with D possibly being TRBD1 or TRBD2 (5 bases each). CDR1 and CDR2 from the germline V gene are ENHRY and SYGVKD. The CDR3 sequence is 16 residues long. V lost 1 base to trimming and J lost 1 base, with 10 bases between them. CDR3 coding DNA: TGTGCCATCAGTGAGTTAGGGACGGAGAACACCGGGGAGCTGTTTTTT. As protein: CAISELGTENTGELFF.

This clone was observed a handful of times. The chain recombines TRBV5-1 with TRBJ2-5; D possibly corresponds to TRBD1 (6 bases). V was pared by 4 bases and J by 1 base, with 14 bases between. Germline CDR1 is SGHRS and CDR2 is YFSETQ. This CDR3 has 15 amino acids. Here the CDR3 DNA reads TGCGCCAGCAGCGTTATACAGGGCTCCCAAGAGACCCAGTACTTC. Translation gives CASSVIQGSQETQYF.

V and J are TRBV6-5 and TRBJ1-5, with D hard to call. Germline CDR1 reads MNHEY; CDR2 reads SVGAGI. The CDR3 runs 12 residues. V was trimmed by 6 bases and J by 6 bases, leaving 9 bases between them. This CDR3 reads CASSRRGQPQHF. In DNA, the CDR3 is TGTGCCAGCAGCAGAAGAGGTCAGCCCCAGCATTTT.

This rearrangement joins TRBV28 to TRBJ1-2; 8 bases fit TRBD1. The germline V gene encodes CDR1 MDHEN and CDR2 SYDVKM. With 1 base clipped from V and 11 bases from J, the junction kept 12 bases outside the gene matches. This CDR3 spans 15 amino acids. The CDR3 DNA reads TGTGCCAGCAGTTTATTAAGCAGGGGGCCGGGAGGGTACACCTTC. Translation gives CASSLLSRGPGGYTF.

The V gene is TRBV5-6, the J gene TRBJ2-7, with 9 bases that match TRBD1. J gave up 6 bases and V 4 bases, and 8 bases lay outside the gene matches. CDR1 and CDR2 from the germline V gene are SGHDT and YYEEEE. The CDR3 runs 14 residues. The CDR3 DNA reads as TGTGCCAGCAGCACGCCGGGACAGGGATTCGAGCAGTACTTC. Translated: CASSTPGQGFEQYF.

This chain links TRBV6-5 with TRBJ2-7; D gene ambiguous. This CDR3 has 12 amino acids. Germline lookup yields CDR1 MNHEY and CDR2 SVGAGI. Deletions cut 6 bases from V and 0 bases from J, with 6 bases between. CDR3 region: CASSTGSYEQYF. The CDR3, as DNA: TGTGCCAGCAGCACCGGCTCCTACGAGCAGTACTTC.

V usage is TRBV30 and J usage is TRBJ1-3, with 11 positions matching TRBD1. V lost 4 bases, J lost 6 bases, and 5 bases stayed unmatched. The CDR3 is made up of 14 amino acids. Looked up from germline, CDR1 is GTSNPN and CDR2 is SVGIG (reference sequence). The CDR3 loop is CAWNLGQGENTIYF. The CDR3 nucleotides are TGTGCCTGGAATCTGGGACAGGGGGAAAACACCATATATTTT.

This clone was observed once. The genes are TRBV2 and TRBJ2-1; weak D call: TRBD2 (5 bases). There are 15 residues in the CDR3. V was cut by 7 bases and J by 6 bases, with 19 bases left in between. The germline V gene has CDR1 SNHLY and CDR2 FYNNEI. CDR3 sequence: CASIISGIGSNEQFF. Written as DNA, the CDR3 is TGTGCCAGCATAATTTCCGGGATAGGGAGCAATGAGCAGTTCTTC.

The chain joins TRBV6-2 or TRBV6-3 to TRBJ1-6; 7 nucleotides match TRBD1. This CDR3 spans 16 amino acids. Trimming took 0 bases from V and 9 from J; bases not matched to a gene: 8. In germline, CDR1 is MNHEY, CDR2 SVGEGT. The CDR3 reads CASSYSGRGRTSPLHF. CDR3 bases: TGTGCCAGCAGTTACTCGGGCAGGGGGAGGACTTCACCCCTCCACTTT.

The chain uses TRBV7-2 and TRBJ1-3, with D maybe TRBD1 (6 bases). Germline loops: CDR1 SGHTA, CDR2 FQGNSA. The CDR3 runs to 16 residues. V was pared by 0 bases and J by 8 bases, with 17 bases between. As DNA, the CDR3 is TGTGCCAGCAGCTTAGCTATAGGGACATCGGGACACACCATATATTTT. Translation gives CASSLAIGTSGHTIYF.

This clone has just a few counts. CDR3 bases: TGTGCCAGCAGTTACACGCGGGAGTGGTACAATGAGCAGTTCTTC. Amino acids: CASSYTREWYNEQFF. This chain uses TRBV6-6 with TRBJ2-1; 7 bases match TRBD2. This CDR3 has 15 amino acids. Germline assignment: CDR1 MNHNY and CDR2 SVGAGI (reference sequence). With 2 bases clipped from V and 4 bases from J, the junction kept 5 bases outside the gene matches.

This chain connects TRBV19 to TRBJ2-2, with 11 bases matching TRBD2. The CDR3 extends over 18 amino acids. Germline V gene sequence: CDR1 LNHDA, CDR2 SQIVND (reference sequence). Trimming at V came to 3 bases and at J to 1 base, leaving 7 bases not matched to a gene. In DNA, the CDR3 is TGTGCCAGTAGTATGGGGGGACTAGCGGATTGGAACACCGGGGAGCTGTTTTTT. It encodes CASSMGGLADWNTGELFF.

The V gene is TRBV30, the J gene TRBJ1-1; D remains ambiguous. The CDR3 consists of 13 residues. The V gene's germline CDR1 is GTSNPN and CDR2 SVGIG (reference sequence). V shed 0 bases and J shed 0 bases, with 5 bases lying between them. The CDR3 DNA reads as TGTGCCTGGAGTGTACGGATGAACACTGAAGCTTTCTTT. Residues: CAWSVRMNTEAFF.

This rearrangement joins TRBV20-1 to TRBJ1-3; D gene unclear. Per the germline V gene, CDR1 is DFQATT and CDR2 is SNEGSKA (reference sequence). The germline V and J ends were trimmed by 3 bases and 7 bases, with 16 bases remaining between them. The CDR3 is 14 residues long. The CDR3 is CSASPRAVGNTIYF. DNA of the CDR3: TGCAGTGCTAGTCCCCGGGCCGTGGGTAACACCATATATTTT.